This TCR beta chain was sequenced for a study of OX40 agonist ivuxolimab in advanced cancers. Study results and limitations: Nonresponders, in some cases, also had low normalized T-cell clonal expansion.

Measured with immunoSEQ multiplex PCR; TCRdb has only the in-frame clones, and not every one. The data contain just over 70,000 clones, less than 90% of them singletons. For this clone: Its antigen is undetermined.

Trimming removed 2 bases from V and 5 bases from J; junction bases left unmatched: 5. From germline, CDR1 is GTSNPN and CDR2 SVGIG (reference sequence). The CDR3 runs to 13 residues. The sequence derives from an adult with an advanced solid tumor such as melanoma, head and neck, liver or kidney cancer. Sequencing used CD4+ or CD8+ T cells sorted from blood, obtained in a trial of the OX40 agonist ivuxolimab. The J gene is TRBJ1-1, the V gene TRBV30, with 7 bases matching TRBD1. The CDR3 here is CAWSYLRGTEAFF. Written as DNA, the CDR3 is TGTGCCTGGAGTTATCTCAGGGGGACTGAAGCTTTCTTT.